The present TCR beta chain was sequenced within a study of cytomegalovirus exposure and HLA in healthy donors. All donors participated as healthy donors of bone marrow. The PCR ran on 60 Vbeta and 13 Jbeta primers. Authors' processing steps: As a later analysis found, there were 70 million to 100 million unique TCR beta chains, of which some 9.9 million were shared. TCRdb's table, derived via immunoSEQ multiplex PCR, lists solely in-frame clones and lacks some. That table furnishes V, J and clone size, whereas the DNA furnished D and trimming. The sample yields 89,000 or so clones, around 77% seen once. This CDR3 has 15 residues. The germline V gene encodes CDR1 LGHNA and CDR2 YSLEER. Trimming shortened V by 4 bases and J by 7 bases, and 19 bases separated the two germline ends.

The source material was PBMCs. V and J are TRBV4-3 and TRBJ1-1; tentatively, D is TRBD1 (6 bases). This clonotype was sampled from a boy aged 5 to 17 in good health and CMV-seronegative. The CDR3 loop is CASSLDRDTFGEAFF. The CDR3 nucleotides read TGCGCCAGCAGCCTTGACCGGGACACTTTTGGTGAAGCTTTCTTT.